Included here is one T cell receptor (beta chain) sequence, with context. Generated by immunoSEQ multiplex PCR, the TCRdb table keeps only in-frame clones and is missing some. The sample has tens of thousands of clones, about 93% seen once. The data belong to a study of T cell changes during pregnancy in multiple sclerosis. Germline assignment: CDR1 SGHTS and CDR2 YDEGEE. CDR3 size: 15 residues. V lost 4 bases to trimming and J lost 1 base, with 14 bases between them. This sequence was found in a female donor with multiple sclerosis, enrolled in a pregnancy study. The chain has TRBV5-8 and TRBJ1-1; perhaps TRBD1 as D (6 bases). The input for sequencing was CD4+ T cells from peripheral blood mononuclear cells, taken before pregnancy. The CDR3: CASSLGQIQNTEAFF. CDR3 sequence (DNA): TGTGCCAGCAGCCTTGGACAGATCCAGAACACTGAAGCTTTCTTT.